This T cell receptor beta chain was sequenced in a study of T-cell memory formation after mild COVID-19. At the level of the study: Clustering of TCRs was largely donor specific.

CDR1 is SGHTA and CDR2 is FQGNSA in the germline V gene. V lost 5 bases and J 1 base, leaving 15 bases between the germline ends. The CDR3 consists of 17 residues. TCRdb ran MiXCR on the 5' RACE reads and lists one entry per CDR3 protein. Of 300,000 to 350,000 distinct CDR3 sequences detected, 13% to 15% appear once; the ten largest clones hold around a fifth. Study-level results: CD4/CD8 balance held among clones contracting day 15 to 85, and later expanders leaned CD4+. Proof of SARS-CoV-2 specificity was absent for the second-wave clones that crested on day 37. Memory sampled before infection contained some responding clones, suggesting cross-reactive memory joined.

This clonotype was recorded at least ten times. Its antigen is currently unknown. The TCR comes from a man younger than 30 who had mild COVID-19 (a few samples of this study predate the infection). Cell type and time point are not known. V usage is TRBV7-2 and J usage is TRBJ1-6; TRBD1 might be the D (6 bases). The sequenced sample was PBMCs or a T cell subset sorted from them (not recorded which). In DNA, the CDR3 is TGTGCCAGCAGCCTCTCCAAGGGGGAATCCTATAATTCACCCCTCCACTTT. Its translation is CASSLSKGESYNSPLHF.